The 18 T cell receptor beta chains listed next were all sequenced from one sample in a study of shared clonotypes between healthy human individuals. The method was immunoSEQ multiplex PCR; TCRdb's version includes in-frame clones alone and lacks a portion of them. The sample contains roughly 1,500,000 clones, 97% to 99% of which appear only once. Specimen: naive CD4+ T cells sorted from blood. This sample's subset: CD45RA+ positively selected. The receptors shown here come from a man aged 25 to 40 in good health.

The chain has TRBV6-1 and TRBJ2-3, with a weak D call TRBD1 (6 bases). The CDR3 spans 14 residues. Per germline, CDR1 MNHNS and CDR2 SASEGT. The V gene lost 2 bases and the J gene lost 8 bases, with 14 bases spanning the gap. The CDR3 DNA follows: TGTGCCAGCAGTGAAATTCGGACAGCCGGTACGCAGTATTTT. As protein: CASSEIRTAGTQYF.

The chain has TRBV19 and TRBJ2-4; D not certain. The V gene's germline CDR1 is LNHDA and CDR2 SQIVND (reference sequence). Trimming removed 7 bases at V and 7 bases at J, with 14 bases between. This CDR3 contains 13 residues. CDR3 amino acids: CASNNVARNIQYF. CDR3 sequence (DNA): TGTGCCAGTAACAATGTGGCTCGGAACATTCAGTACTTC.

The chain couples TRBV5-1 to TRBJ2-1; 7 nucleotides agree with TRBD2. Per germline, CDR1 SGHRS and CDR2 YFSETQ. The CDR3 consists of 15 residues. Trimming cost V 3 bases and J 9 bases; bases outside gene matches: 12. CDR3 DNA: TGCGCCAGCAGCTGGCCACTCGGGACTACGGGTGAGCAGTTCTTC. The encoded protein is CASSWPLGTTGEQFF.

The chain is built from TRBV7-3 and TRBJ2-1; 12 nucleotides align to TRBD2. V shed 6 bases and J 4 bases; nucleotides not matched to a gene: 10. The CDR3 covers 17 residues. Germline V gene lookup returns CDR1 SGHTA and CDR2 FQGTGA. The CDR3 nucleotides read TGTGCCAGCAGTAAAAACCCGGGACTAGCGGGTTACAATGAGCAGTTCTTC. Translation gives CASSKNPGLAGYNEQFF.

The genes are TRBV5-4 and TRBJ2-1; D tentatively reads TRBD1 or TRBD2 (6 bases each). The CDR3 consists of 16 residues. From germline, CDR1 is SGHNT and CDR2 YYREEE (reference sequence). The germline V and J ends were trimmed by 0 bases and 0 bases, with 10 bases remaining between them. Written as DNA, the CDR3 is TGTGCCAGCAGCTTGGGGGGGGCCAGCTCCTACAATGAGCAGTTCTTC. Its translation: CASSLGGASSYNEQFF. Looking up the rest from reference TRBV5-4 and TRBJ2-1 gives the full variable domain: ETGVTQSPTHLIKTRGQQVTLRCSSQSGHNTVSWYQQALGQGPQFIFQYYREEENGRGNFPPRFSGLQFPNYSSELNVNALELDDSALYLCASSLGGASSYNEQFFGPGTRLTVL.

The rearrangement joins TRBV5-1 to TRBJ2-1; 8 nucleotides line up with TRBD2. The CDR3 is made up of 14 amino acids. The J segment lost 9 bases and the V segment lost 6 bases, leaving 11 bases of the junction unmatched. Per germline, CDR1 SGHRS and CDR2 YFSETQ. This chain's CDR3 is CASTSGGGVGEQFF. CDR3 coding DNA: TGCGCCAGCACGTCGGGAGGGGGTGTCGGTGAGCAGTTCTTC.

The chain combines TRBV11-2 with TRBJ2-7; D possibly corresponds to TRBD1 (5 bases). The CDR3 is made up of 14 amino acids. Between the trimmed V and J ends, which lost 4 bases and 0 bases, there was a span of 10 bases. The germline CDR1 and CDR2 sequences are SGHAT and FQNNGV. The DNA for the CDR3 is TGTGCCAGCAGCTCTCTTAGGGGCTCCTACGAGCAGTACTTC. Its translation: CASSSLRGSYEQYF.

V usage is TRBV18 and J usage is TRBJ2-2; D may be TRBD1 or TRBD2 (5 bases each). CDR1 and CDR2 from the germline V gene are KGHSH and LQKENI. Trimming shortened V by 5 bases and J by 3 bases, and 10 bases separated the two germline ends. This CDR3 spans 14 amino acids. CDR3 region: CASSRRGDTGELFF. CDR3 DNA: TGTGCCAGCTCAAGAAGGGGAGACACCGGGGAGCTGTTTTTT. The variable domain in full, completed from reference TRBV18 and TRBJ2-2, reads NAGVMQNPRHLVRRRGQEARLRCSPMKGHSHVYWYRQLPEEGLKFMVYLQKENIIDESGMPKERFSAEFPKEGPSILRIQQVVRGDSAAYFCASSRRGDTGELFFGEGSRLTVL.

This clone has just one count. The V gene is TRBV6-6, the J gene TRBJ2-5; D unclear. This CDR3 is 9 amino acids long. Germline V gene sequence: CDR1 MNHNY, CDR2 SVGAGI (reference sequence). The chain's CDR3 is CAGRETQYF. CDR3 bases: TGTGCGGGCAGGGAGACCCAGTACTTC.

This sequence joins TRBV27 and TRBJ2-7; 10 nucleotides agree with TRBD2. After removal of 2 bases from V and 2 bases from J, the junction contained 6 bases not matched to a gene. CDR1 and CDR2 from the germline V gene are MNHEY and SMNVEV (reference sequence). CDR3 size: 16 residues. DNA for the CDR3: TGTGCCAGCAGTTTAGGAGCGGGAGGGCGAGCCTACGAGCAGTACTTC. Protein product: CASSLGAGGRAYEQYF.

V is TRBV2 and J is TRBJ2-5, with 12 bases fitting TRBD2. From germline, CDR1 is SNHLY and CDR2 FYNNEI. Trimming at V came to 8 bases and at J to 5 bases, leaving 9 bases not matched to a gene. CDR3 length equals 15 residues. The CDR3 protein is CASYRTSGTLETQYF. The CDR3 bases are TGTGCCAGCTATAGGACTAGCGGGACTTTGGAGACCCAGTACTTC.

The V gene is TRBV30, the J gene TRBJ1-2; D unclear. Trimming stripped 0 bases from V and 3 bases from J, with 11 bases between. Germline CDR1 is GTSNPN and CDR2 is SVGIG (reference sequence). The CDR3 covers 14 residues. The CDR3 is CAWSVRPADYGYTF. CDR3 nucleotide sequence: TGTGCCTGGAGTGTAAGGCCGGCAGACTATGGCTACACCTTC.

This rearrangement joins TRBV7-9 to TRBJ2-3; unclear D gene. Germline values: CDR1 SEHNR, CDR2 FQNEAQ (reference sequence). V lost 2 bases, J lost 0 bases, and 12 bases lay in between. The length of the CDR3 is 16 residues. In DNA, the CDR3 is TGTGCCAGCAGCTTATTGTCAGGACCGAGCACAGATACGCAGTATTTT. Its translation: CASSLLSGPSTDTQYF. The entire variable domain, with the rest obtained from reference TRBV7-9 and TRBJ2-3, is as follows: DTGVSQNPRHKITKRGQNVTFRCDPISEHNRLYWYRQTLGQGPEFLTYFQNEAQLEKSRLLSDRFSAERPKGSFSTLEIQRTEQGDSAMYLCASSLLSGPSTDTQYFGPGTRLTVL.

This clone was observed a single time. The J gene is TRBJ2-1, the V gene TRBV5-8; 7 bases fit TRBD2. Germline CDR1 and CDR2: SGHTS and YDEGEE. The J segment lost 4 bases and the V segment lost 0 bases, leaving 7 bases of the junction unmatched. The CDR3 runs 16 residues. The DNA of the CDR3 is TGTGCCAGCAGCTTGGGTAAGCGGGGATCTTACAATGAGCAGTTCTTC. This translates into CASSLGKRGSYNEQFF.

A note on this clone: This CDR3 is also generated by other DNA sequences in the sample. This rearrangement joins TRBV5-4 to TRBJ2-3, with 8 positions matching TRBD2. This CDR3 is 14 amino acids long. Germline CDR1 reads SGHNT; CDR2 reads YYREEE (reference sequence). V trimming: 0 bases; J trimming: 4 bases; junction bases outside the gene matches: 1. DNA for the CDR3: TGTGCCAGCAGCTTGGCGGGAGGGGCAGATACGCAGTATTTT. Amino acids: CASSLAGGADTQYF.

The chain couples TRBV2 to TRBJ2-1, with 7 bases lining up with TRBD2. Per germline, CDR1 SNHLY and CDR2 FYNNEI. Trimming cost V 7 bases and J 12 bases; bases outside gene matches: 12. This CDR3 is 13 amino acids long. CDR3 in DNA: TGTGCCAGCACTCCTGCCCCTAGCGGCTTGCAGTTCTTC. The encoded protein is CASTPAPSGLQFF.

J is TRBJ2-3 and V is TRBV6-5; D uncertain. Germline V gives CDR1 MNHEY, CDR2 SVGAGI. The CDR3 runs 12 residues. Between the trimmed V and J ends, which lost 5 bases and 10 bases, there was a span of 13 bases. In DNA, the CDR3 is TGTGCCAGCAGTGACCACATGTATGCGCAGTATTTT. It specifies CASSDHMYAQYF.

This chain joins TRBV5-6 and TRBJ2-1, with 14 bases identical to TRBD2. V was pared by 4 bases and J by 6 bases, with 3 bases of the junction left unmatched. CDR3 length: 15 residues. The germline gives CDR1 SGHDT, CDR2 YYEEEE. CDR3 residues: CASSPGLAGGNEQFF. CDR3 sequence (DNA): TGTGCCAGCAGCCCAGGACTAGCGGGAGGCAATGAGCAGTTCTTC.